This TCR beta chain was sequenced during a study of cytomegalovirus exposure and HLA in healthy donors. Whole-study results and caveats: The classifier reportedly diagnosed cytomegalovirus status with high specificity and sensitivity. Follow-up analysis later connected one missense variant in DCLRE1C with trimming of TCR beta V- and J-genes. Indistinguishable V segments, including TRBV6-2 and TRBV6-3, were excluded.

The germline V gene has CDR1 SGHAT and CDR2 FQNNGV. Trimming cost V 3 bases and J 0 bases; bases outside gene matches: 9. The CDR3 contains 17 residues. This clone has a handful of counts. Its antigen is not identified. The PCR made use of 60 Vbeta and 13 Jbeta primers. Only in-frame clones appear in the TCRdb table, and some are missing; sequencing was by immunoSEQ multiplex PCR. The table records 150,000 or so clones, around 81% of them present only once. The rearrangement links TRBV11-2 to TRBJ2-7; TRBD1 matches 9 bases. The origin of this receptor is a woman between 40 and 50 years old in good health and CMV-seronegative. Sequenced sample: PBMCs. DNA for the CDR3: TGTGCCAGCAGCTTGGGAGCCGGGACAGGGAGCTCCTACGAGCAGTACTTC. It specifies CASSLGAGTGSSYEQYF. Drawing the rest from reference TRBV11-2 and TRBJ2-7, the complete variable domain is EAGVAQSPRYKIIEKRQSVAFWCNPISGHATLYWYQQILGQGPKLLIQFQNNGVVDDSQLPKDRFSAERLKGVDSTLKIQPAKLEDSAVYLCASSLGAGTGSSYEQYFGPGTRLTVT.